The source of this T cell receptor beta chain is a study of T cell repertoires in cytomegalovirus infection. The length of the CDR3 is 12 residues. The germline gives CDR1 SEHNR, CDR2 FQNEAQ (reference sequence). With 0 bases clipped from V and 14 bases from J, the junction kept 4 bases outside the gene matches. One entry per CDR3 protein, called by TCRdb with MiXCR from the reads. The sample shows about 830,000 distinct CDR3 sequences, 30% to 35% of them seen only once. Of note for this clonotype: Antigen: not known.

The sample here was cultured CD8+ T cells from PBMCs, taken from culture after CMV antigen stimulation. This chain joins TRBV7-9 and TRBJ2-1; 7 bases align to TRBD2. The receptor comes from a human donor in good health (CMV status not recorded). Some clones in this sample may be carry-over from other donors' samples. CDR3 nucleotides: TGTGCCAGCAGCTTAGCTGGCGGGAGTAAGTTCTTC. It specifies CASSLAGGSKFF. The complete variable domain, with remaining parts taken from reference TRBV7-9 and TRBJ2-1, reads DTGVSQNPRHKITKRGQNVTFRCDPISEHNRLYWYRQTLGQGPEFLTYFQNEAQLEKSRLLSDRFSAERPKGSFSTLEIQRTEQGDSAMYLCASSLAGGSKFFGPGTRLTVL.